These T cell receptor beta chains were read from a single sample in a study of somatic mutations in cytotoxic T cells in rheumatoid arthritis. The table came from immunoSEQ multiplex PCR; TCRdb's copy has only in-frame clones and leaves some out. This table holds 20,000 or so clones, 85% found once. The sample comprised CD8+ T cells sorted from blood. These receptors were collected from a woman in her forties with rheumatoid arthritis. Each CDR3 is given with its conserved first and last residue. D genes are given only for firm matches. Size is omitted from some rows. Given values are once, few, many or a class for expanded clones.

J	size	V	D	CDR3	DNA
TRBJ2-7	-	TRBV7-9	TRBD1	CASSLGQGRNYEQYF	TGTGCCAGCAGCTTAGGACAGGGGCGTAACTACGAGCAGTACTTC
TRBJ2-5	-	TRBV18	TRBD2	CASSPPLVSGVEETQYF	TGTGCCAGCTCACCACCTTTGGTTAGCGGGGTTGAAGAGACCCAGTACTTC
TRBJ2-1	-	TRBV27	TRBD2	CASWGGENEQFF	TGTGCCAGCTGGGGGGGGGAAAATGAGCAGTTCTTC
TRBJ2-7	-	TRBV5-4	-	CASSSDYEQYF	TGTGCCAGCAGCTCCGACTACGAGCAGTACTTC
TRBJ2-7	few	TRBV4-1	TRBD1	CASSPGQGPTYEQYF	TGCGCCAGCAGCCCCGGACAGGGGCCCACCTACGAGCAGTACTTC
TRBJ2-1	-	TRBV27	TRBD1	CATTGTAYNEQFF	TGTGCCACCACCGGGACAGCCTACAATGAGCAGTTCTTC
TRBJ2-7	-	TRBV11-3	-	CASSSSGSYEQYF	TGTGCCAGCAGTTCCTCTGGTAGCTACGAGCAGTACTTC
TRBJ1-3	-	TRBV4-2	-	CASSQRPAGSGNTIYF	TGTGCCAGCAGCCAACGCCCCGCAGGGTCCGGAAACACCATATATTTT
TRBJ2-1	-	TRBV5-1	TRBD2	CASHSGLSSYNEQFF	TGCGCCAGCCATAGCGGGCTAAGCTCCTACAATGAGCAGTTCTTC
TRBJ2-7	-	TRBV4-1	-	CASSLRQDYEQYF	TGCGCCAGCAGCCTCAGACAGGACTACGAGCAGTACTTC
TRBJ1-1	-	TRBV7-3	TRBD1	CASSLATPGQGGTEAFF	TGTGCCAGCAGCTTAGCGACCCCGGGACAGGGGGGCACTGAAGCTTTCTTT
TRBJ2-2	-	TRBV5-1	TRBD2	CASSLESGDPNTGELFF	TGCGCCAGCAGCTTGGAAAGCGGGGACCCGAACACCGGGGAGCTGTTTTTT
TRBJ2-1	-	TRBV7-2	TRBD2	CASSLIIAGVGNEQFF	TGTGCCAGCAGCTTAATAATAGCGGGAGTAGGAAATGAGCAGTTCTTC
TRBJ1-4	-	TRBV6-5	-	CASRGATNEKLFF	TGTGCCAGCAGGGGAGCAACTAATGAAAAACTGTTTTTT
TRBJ2-3	-	TRBV4-1	TRBD2	CASSPPDLAGTQCF	TGCGCCAGCAGCCCACCAGACTTAGCGGGTACGCAGTGTTTT
TRBJ2-7	-	TRBV7-8	TRBD2	CASSLVGTSGTLEQYF	TGTGCCAGCAGCTTAGTTGGGACTAGCGGGACTCTAGAGCAGTACTTC
TRBJ1-4	-	TRBV2	-	CASSDFDGPGEKLFF	TGTGCCAGCAGTGATTTTGACGGGCCAGGGGAAAAACTGTTTTTT